The present T cell receptor (beta chain) was sequenced within a study of blood T cells in healthy people across ages. Next came a second PCR, run for about 6 to 12 cycles, which used a sample-barcoded 5' primer along with a J-beta primer mix. MiXCR, applied by TCRdb to the 5' RACE reads, yields one record per CDR3 protein. Among approximately 800,000 distinct CDR3 sequences, roughly 25% were seen once, and the ten largest hold 3% to 4.5%. Germline values: CDR1 SGHRS, CDR2 YFSETQ. Trimming pared 3 bases from V and 0 bases from J, leaving 24 bases between. There are 19 residues in the CDR3. The sample was also linked to a second study, of T cells of mothers and their children. This second study notes: Mother-child pairs who were related displayed a slightly higher overlap than unrelated pairs, a difference that was non-significant.

The chain combines TRBV5-1 with TRBJ1-1; D may be TRBD1 (6 bases). This receptor was identified in a boy under 18 in good health. Sequencing was performed on blood. The CDR3 here is CASSSRNTGTSTLNTEAFF. In DNA, the CDR3 is TGCGCCAGCAGCTCCCGAAACACCGGGACATCAACCTTGAACACTGAAGCTTTCTTT.